Listed here are 2 T cell receptor beta chains from one sample, sequenced in a study of T cells in narcolepsy. TCRdb's copy holds only in-frame clones and misses some; the assay was immunoSEQ multiplex PCR. The table has 20,000 to 25,000 clones, roughly 94% seen once. The specimen was CD45RA- memory CD4+ T cells from PBMCs. All receptors come from a human donor with narcolepsy.

The V and J genes are TRBV7-2 and TRBJ1-2, with D perhaps matching TRBD1 (5 bases). Per the germline V gene, CDR1 is SGHTA and CDR2 is FQGNSA. The CDR3 extends over 13 amino acids. V lost 5 bases, J lost 8 bases, and 15 bases lay in between. This chain's CDR3 is CASSRGDWGGYTF. DNA for the CDR3: TGTGCCAGCAGCCGGGGTGACTGGGGCGGCTACACCTTC. Full variable domain (outside the CDR3, taken from reference TRBV7-2 and TRBJ1-2): GAGVSQSPSNKVTEKGKDVELRCDPISGHTALYWYRQSLGQGLEFLIYFQGNSAPDKSGLPSDRFSAERTGGSVSTLTIQRTQQEDSAVYLCASSRGDWGGYTFGSGTRLTVV.

The DNA of the CDR3 is TGTGCCTGGGGACGGGGTAACACTGAAGCTTTCTTT. Translation: CAWGRGNTEAFF. The chain is built from TRBV30 and TRBJ1-1; no firm D call. Germline V gene sequence: CDR1 GTSNPN, CDR2 SVGIG (reference sequence). This CDR3 region has 12 residues. V lost 5 bases to trimming and J lost 2 bases, with 9 bases between them.